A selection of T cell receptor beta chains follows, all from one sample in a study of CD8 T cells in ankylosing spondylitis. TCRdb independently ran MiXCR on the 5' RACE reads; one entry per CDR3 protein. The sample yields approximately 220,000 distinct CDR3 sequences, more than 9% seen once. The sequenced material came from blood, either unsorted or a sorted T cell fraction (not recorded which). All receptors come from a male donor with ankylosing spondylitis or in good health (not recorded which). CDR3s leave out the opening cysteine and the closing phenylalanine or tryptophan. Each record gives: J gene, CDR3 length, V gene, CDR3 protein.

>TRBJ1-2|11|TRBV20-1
SAKGRGSDGYT
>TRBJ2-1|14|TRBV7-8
ASSPAGLAIVNEQF
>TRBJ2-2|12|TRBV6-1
ASTQRGDTGELF
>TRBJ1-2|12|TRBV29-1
SVELFDRTQGYT
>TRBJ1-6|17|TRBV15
ATTNTLRTGGIYNSPLH
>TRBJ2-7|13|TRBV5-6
ASSRWGVGVIEQY
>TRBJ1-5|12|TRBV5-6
ASSFSQGAQPQH
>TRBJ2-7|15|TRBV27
ASSFSVPRPHSYEQY
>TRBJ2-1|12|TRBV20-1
SAALQGSYNEQF
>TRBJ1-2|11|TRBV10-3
AISEGPLSGYT
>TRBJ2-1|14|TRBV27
ASSGQRGSSYNEQF
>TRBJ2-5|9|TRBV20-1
SRDGQETQY
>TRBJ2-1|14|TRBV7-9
ASSPGTGLIYYEQF
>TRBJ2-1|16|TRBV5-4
ASGPGLRGTGYYNEQF
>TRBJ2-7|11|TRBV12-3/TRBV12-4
ASSPDEGYEQY
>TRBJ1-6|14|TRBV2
ASSGPPRTYNSPLH
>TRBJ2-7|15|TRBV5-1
ASSLAFLTGAPYEQY
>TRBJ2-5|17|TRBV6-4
TSSMTGGTDLAGLGSQY
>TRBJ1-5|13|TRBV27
ASSSRQESNQPQH
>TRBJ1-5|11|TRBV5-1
ASSPDTNQPQH
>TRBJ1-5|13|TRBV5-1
ASSLRAGVDQPQH
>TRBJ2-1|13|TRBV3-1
ASGRLAGGPNEQF
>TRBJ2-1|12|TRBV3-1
ASSQDLFPNEQF
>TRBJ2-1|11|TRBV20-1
SVAQGSYNEQF
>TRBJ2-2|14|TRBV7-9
ASSSGSGVVAGELS
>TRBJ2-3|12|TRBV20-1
STGLAGGTDTQY
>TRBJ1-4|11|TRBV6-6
ASSKVANEKLF
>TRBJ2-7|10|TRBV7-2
ASSLKAHEQY
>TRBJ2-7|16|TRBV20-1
CAPGPLAGDVRSYEQY